These 8 T cell receptor beta chains share one sample of origin, sequenced in a study of T cell changes during pregnancy in multiple sclerosis (dated by TCRdb to 2018 to 2020). Library preparation used the immunoSEQ multiplex PCR assay. The clones in this table, taken by TCRdb from immuneACCESS, are in-frame only. Not every clone is retained; where verified, under half of the shortfall comes from an unresolved V gene, and the cause of the rest is unknown. The sample table shows just under 50,000 clones, and roughly 94% are seen once. Roughly 0.33% of the sample rests with the top ten. Material: CD4+ T cells from peripheral blood mononuclear cells, obtained in the third trimester of pregnancy. The receptor set was obtained from a female donor with multiple sclerosis, enrolled in a pregnancy study.

The CDR3 DNA is TGTGCCATCAGTGGTGGGGGGGCTGTAGATACGCAGTATTTT. Protein sequence: CAISGGGAVDTQYF. V gene TRBV10-3 combines with J gene TRBJ2-3; D possibly corresponds to TRBD2 (7 bases). The CDR3 is 14 residues long. The germline gives CDR1 ENHRY, CDR2 SYGVKD. The V end lost 4 bases, the J end lost 5 bases, and 13 bases lay between the germline ends.

The rearrangement links TRBV7-3 to TRBJ1-6; unclear D gene. The germline V gene encodes CDR1 SGHTA and CDR2 FQGTGA. V was trimmed by 6 bases and J by 9 bases, leaving 12 bases between them. This CDR3 is 13 amino acids long. CDR3 residues: CASSTELRSPLHF. As DNA, the CDR3 is TGTGCCAGCAGTACAGAGCTACGTTCACCCCTCCACTTT.

The chain combines TRBV18 with TRBJ2-5; 7 nucleotides match TRBD1. CDR1 and CDR2 (germline): KGHSH, LQKENI. CDR3 size: 15 residues. V lost 6 bases, J lost 0 bases, and 7 bases stayed unmatched. CDR3 DNA: TGTGCCAGCTCGACCGGGACAGCTAACCAAGAGACCCAGTACTTC. Its protein product is CASSTGTANQETQYF. The full variable domain, in which reference TRBV18 and TRBJ2-5 provide the parts outside the CDR3, is NAGVMQNPRHLVRRRGQEARLRCSPMKGHSHVYWYRQLPEEGLKFMVYLQKENIIDESGMPKERFSAEFPKEGPSILRIQQVVRGDSAAYFCASSTGTANQETQYFGPGTRLLVL.

The chain uses TRBV9 and TRBJ2-3; 15 bases fit TRBD2. Germline CDR1 and CDR2: SGDLS and YYNGEE. The CDR3 covers 16 residues. J lost 5 bases, V lost 2 bases, and 3 bases had no gene match. DNA of the CDR3: TGTGCCAGCAGCGTGGGGACTAGCGGGAGGTTAGATACGCAGTATTTT. Residues: CASSVGTSGRLDTQYF. Variable domain in full (rest from reference TRBV9 and TRBJ2-3): DSGVTQTPKHLITATGQRVTLRCSPRSGDLSVYWYQQSLDQGLQFLIQYYNGEERAKGNILERFSAQQFPDLHSELNLSSLELGDSALYFCASSVGTSGRLDTQYFGPGTRLTVL.

The CDR3 DNA reads TGTGCCAGCAGCCAGGCTAATGGGCCCTACGAGCAGTACTTC. This encodes CASSQANGPYEQYF. This chain links TRBV14 with TRBJ2-7; no reliable D call. Germline values: CDR1 SGHDN, CDR2 FVKESK. The CDR3 sequence is 14 residues long. Trimming shortened V by 3 bases and J by 2 bases, and 11 bases separated the two germline ends.

This chain uses TRBV5-5 with TRBJ2-1, with 9 bases lining up with TRBD1. The V segment lost 0 bases and the J segment 3 bases; nucleotides outside the gene matches: 7. There are 17 residues in the CDR3. From germline, CDR1 is SGHKS and CDR2 YYEKEE (reference sequence). The CDR3 protein is CASSLGSWGQGYNEQFF. The CDR3 DNA follows: TGTGCCAGCAGCTTGGGGTCCTGGGGACAGGGCTACAATGAGCAGTTCTTC.

The chain combines TRBV5-4 with TRBJ2-7; weak D call: TRBD2 (5 bases). The CDR3 runs to 12 residues. Germline V gene data show CDR1 as SGHNT and CDR2 as YYREEE (reference sequence). V was pared by 2 bases and J by 5 bases, with 8 bases between. The DNA of the CDR3 is TGTGCCAGCAGCTTAATGGAGGACGAGCAGTACTTC. It codes for CASSLMEDEQYF. The whole variable domain, filled in from reference TRBV5-4 and TRBJ2-7, reads ETGVTQSPTHLIKTRGQQVTLRCSSQSGHNTVSWYQQALGQGPQFIFQYYREEENGRGNFPPRFSGLQFPNYSSELNVNALELDDSALYLCASSLMEDEQYFGPGTRLTVT.

The chain uses TRBV2 and TRBJ2-3; maybe TRBD2 (6 bases). This CDR3 has 14 residues. V was clipped by 8 bases and J by 5 bases, with 17 bases between them. Germline V gives CDR1 SNHLY, CDR2 FYNNEI. CDR3 sequence reads: CASLPGLAVDTQYF. The DNA for the CDR3 is TGTGCCAGCCTCCCGGGATTAGCGGTAGATACGCAGTATTTT.